This paragraph covers one T cell receptor (beta chain) sequence. What it recognizes is unknown. V was cut by 4 bases and J by 2 bases, with 12 bases left in between. Germline V gives CDR1 SGHTA, CDR2 FQGTGA. The CDR3 extends over 15 amino acids. This sample is drawn from a study of cytomegalovirus exposure and HLA in healthy donors. Study outcomes and limitations: In terms of immune exposure information, only CMV serostatus was available.

Use of 60 Vbeta and 13 Jbeta primers characterized the PCR. Clones were sequenced by immunoSEQ multiplex PCR, and TCRdb holds only the in-frame ones, with some missing. The sample includes roughly 150,000 clones, around 68% of them seen just once. The material sequenced was PBMCs. The origin of this receptor is a man aged 25 to 45 in good health and CMV-seropositive. The chain is built from TRBV7-3 and TRBJ2-1; D ambiguous. The CDR3 DNA reads as TGTGCCAGCAGCTCTATTCTGGGCCCCTACAATGAGCAGTTCTTC. Translating it yields CASSSILGPYNEQFF.